The 25 T cell receptor beta chains below all came from one sample that was sequenced in a study of CD8 T cells in Susac syndrome. An input of about 0.5 to 1 ug of RNA was subjected to reverse transcription using random hexamers. TCRdb re-derived calls from the immunoSEQ multiplex PCR reads in MiXCR, one entry per CDR3 protein. The data contain approximately 120,000 distinct CDR3 sequences, approximately 93% of them singletons. The source material was CD8+ T cells from PBMCs. These receptors all come from a human donor with multiple sclerosis.

The chain has TRBV5-4 and TRBJ2-7; D perhaps matches TRBD2 (5 bases). CDR3 length: 13 amino acids. Germline CDR1 reads SGHNT; CDR2 reads YYREEE (reference sequence). V lost 4 bases, J lost 2 bases, and 10 bases lay in between. Here the CDR3 DNA reads TGTGCCAGCAGCCAGGACTTTACCTACGAGCAGTACGTC. This sequence encodes CASSQDFTYEQYV.

The J gene is TRBJ1-1, the V gene TRBV30; possible D gene TRBD1, 6 bases. CDR3 length equals 13 residues. The V gene lost 3 bases and the J gene lost 1 base, with 9 bases spanning the gap. The germline V gene encodes CDR1 GTSNPN and CDR2 SVGIG (reference sequence). The CDR3 loop reads CAWRGRGNTEAFF. CDR3 sequence (DNA): TGTGCCTGGAGGGGCAGGGGGAACACTGAAGCTTTCTTT.

The chain links TRBV19 to TRBJ2-3; 10 nucleotides align to TRBD1. In germline, CDR1 is LNHDA, CDR2 SQIVND (reference sequence). J gave up 7 bases and V 7 bases, and 5 bases lay outside the gene matches. The CDR3 is made up of 13 amino acids. The CDR3 nucleotides are TGTGCCAGTATCGACAGGGGGCTAAATACGCAGTATTTT. Protein sequence: CASIDRGLNTQYF.

The chain recombines TRBV12-3 or TRBV12-4 with TRBJ2-7; D may be TRBD1 or TRBD2 (5 bases each). This CDR3 is 13 amino acids long. The ends were cut back, 6 bases at V and 4 bases at J, with 13 bases in the middle. The CDR3 DNA reads as TGTGCCAGCAGCCCCCTGGGGGTTTACGAGCAGTACTTC. It encodes CASSPLGVYEQYF.

The rearrangement uses TRBV14 and TRBJ2-1; D call uncertain. Germline lookup yields CDR1 SGHDN and CDR2 FVKESK. The CDR3 contains 13 residues. With 3 bases removed from V and 4 bases from J, the gap between germline ends came to 7 bases. CDR3 in amino acids: CASSHDDYNEQFF. In DNA, the CDR3 is TGTGCCAGCAGCCATGACGATTACAATGAGCAGTTCTTC.

The chain carries TRBV4-1 and TRBJ1-5; possible D gene TRBD1, 5 bases. V lost 4 bases to trimming and J lost 5 bases, with 12 bases between them. The CDR3 sequence is 14 residues long. CDR1 and CDR2 (germline): MGHRA, YSYEKL. CDR3 loop: CASSPGTDYQPQHF. The CDR3 nucleotides are TGCGCCAGCAGCCCAGGGACGGATTATCAGCCCCAGCATTTT.

The chain carries TRBV3-1 and TRBJ2-7; 8 bases are a match to TRBD2. CDR1 LGHDT and CDR2 YNNKEL come from the germline V gene (reference sequence). The CDR3 length is 15 residues. The trim removed 0 bases at V and 4 bases at J, leaving 5 bases unmatched. CDR3 in amino acids: CASSQDFGGAYEQYF. CDR3 coding DNA: TGTGCCAGCAGCCAAGATTTCGGGGGGGCTTACGAGCAGTACTTC.

The rearrangement joins TRBV19 to TRBJ2-3, with 7 bases lining up with TRBD1. V trimming: 5 bases; J trimming: 1 base; junction bases outside the gene matches: 3. The CDR3 consists of 14 residues. Germline CDR1 and CDR2: LNHDA and SQIVND (reference sequence). The CDR3 DNA is TGTGCCAGTAGTCTCGACAGGGGCACAGATACGCAGTATTTT. It specifies CASSLDRGTDTQYF.

This sequence joins TRBV7-8 and TRBJ1-3; possibly TRBD1 for D (5 bases). Germline V gene lookup returns CDR1 SGHVS and CDR2 FQNEAQ. The CDR3 has 15 residues. The V end was cut by 2 bases, the J end by 2 bases, with 10 bases between. CDR3 protein: CASSLKGTTGNTIYF. Written as DNA, the CDR3 is TGTGCCAGCAGCTTAAAAGGGACTACTGGAAACACCATATATTTT.

J is TRBJ1-2 and V is TRBV19, with a possible D match to TRBD1 (6 bases). V was cut by 7 bases and J by 7 bases, with 13 bases left in between. This CDR3 region has 12 residues. CDR1 and CDR2 from the germline V gene are LNHDA and SQIVND (reference sequence). The CDR3 bases are TGTGCCAGTATCACCCCAGGGGCTGGCTACACCTTC. It specifies CASITPGAGYTF. Combining the CDR3 with reference TRBV19 and TRBJ1-2 gives the whole variable domain DGGITQSPKYLFRKEGQNVTLSCEQNLNHDAMYWYRQDPGQGLRLIYYSQIVNDFQKGDIAEGYSVSREKKESFPLTVTSAQKNPTAFYLCASITPGAGYTFGSGTRLTVV.

This clonotype was observed a single time. This chain joins TRBV20-1 and TRBJ2-4; 7 nucleotides align to TRBD1. With V trimmed by 4 bases and J by 3 bases, 6 bases remained unmatched. CDR3 length: 14 amino acids. Per germline, CDR1 DFQATT and CDR2 SNEGSKA (reference sequence). The CDR3 coding sequence is TGCAGTGCTATTCGACAGGGTGGCAAAAACATTCAGTACTTC. Protein: CSAIRQGGKNIQYF.

The chain links TRBV20-1 to TRBJ2-5, with TRBD1 matching 10 bases. Unmatched junction bases numbered 4, after V lost 3 bases and J lost 3 bases. Germline V gene sequence: CDR1 DFQATT, CDR2 SNEGSKA (reference sequence). CDR3 size: 14 residues. The CDR3 loop is CSARTGQGKETQYF. The CDR3 nucleotides are TGCAGTGCTAGGACGGGACAGGGGAAAGAGACCCAGTACTTC.

The chain joins TRBV4-2 to TRBJ1-4; D not certain. Deletions cut 3 bases from V and 7 bases from J, with 9 bases between. Germline V gene data show CDR1 as LGHNA and CDR2 as YNFKEQ. The CDR3 extends over 13 amino acids. CDR3 in amino acids: CASSHPSPEKLFF. The CDR3 DNA sequence: TGTGCCAGCAGCCATCCCAGCCCTGAAAAACTGTTTTTT.

The chain carries TRBV27 and TRBJ2-1; 13 nucleotides line up with TRBD2. The CDR3 extends over 18 amino acids. J gave up 6 bases and V 6 bases, and 14 bases lay outside the gene matches. Germline CDR1 is MNHEY and CDR2 is SMNVEV (reference sequence). The CDR3 sequence is CASSVGLAGVWGGNEQFF. The CDR3 nucleotides read TGTGCCAGCAGCGTCGGACTAGCGGGAGTGTGGGGGGGCAATGAGCAGTTCTTC.

The chain combines TRBV13 with TRBJ2-7; 7 bases map to TRBD2. Germline values: CDR1 PRHDT, CDR2 FYEKMQ (reference sequence). J was trimmed by 4 bases and V by 0 bases; bases with no gene match: 3. The CDR3 loop spans 14 amino acids. Written as DNA, the CDR3 is TGTGCCAGCAGCTTAGGGACTAGCAGTTACGAGCAGTACGTC. This gives the protein CASSLGTSSYEQYV.

This CDR3 reads CASSEGPALETQYF. CDR3 DNA sequence: TGTGCCAGCAGTGAAGGTCCGGCGTTGGAGACCCAGTACTTC. The rearrangement uses TRBV6-1 and TRBJ2-5; no clear D. The germline V gene encodes CDR1 MNHNS and CDR2 SASEGT. This CDR3 is built from 14 residues. The ends were cut back, 1 base at V and 5 bases at J, with 11 bases in the middle.

The genes are TRBV13 and TRBJ2-5; either TRBD1 or TRBD2 may supply D (5 bases each). This CDR3 contains 15 residues. Germline CDR1 reads PRHDT; CDR2 reads FYEKMQ (reference sequence). V lost 5 bases and J 2 bases, leaving 15 bases between the germline ends. CDR3 nucleotide sequence: TGTGCCAGCAGCCCCGGGGAACAGGCGCAAGAGACCCAGTACTTC. This encodes CASSPGEQAQETQYF.

The chain uses TRBV10-3 and TRBJ2-4; D gene unclear. The CDR3 length is 14 residues. The germline gives CDR1 ENHRY, CDR2 SYGVKD. Trimming shortened V by 0 bases and J by 8 bases, and 11 bases separated the two germline ends. This chain's CDR3 is CAISESDQTDIQYF. As DNA, the CDR3 is TGTGCCATCAGTGAGTCAGATCAGACGGACATTCAGTACTTC.

The chain is built from TRBV7-9 and TRBJ2-7; a weak D match, TRBD2 (5 bases). The V gene lost 2 bases and the J gene lost 5 bases, with 16 bases spanning the gap. CDR1 SEHNR and CDR2 FQNEAQ come from the germline V gene (reference sequence). CDR3 length: 15 residues. The CDR3 nucleotides are TGTGCCAGCAGCTTAACGGGGTCCCACCCGGACGAGCAGTACGTC. This sequence encodes CASSLTGSHPDEQYV.

The rearrangement uses TRBV6-6 and TRBJ2-1; 7 nucleotides match TRBD1. The CDR3 is 10 amino acids. The germline V gene has CDR1 MNHNY and CDR2 SVGAGI (reference sequence). J was trimmed by 13 bases and V by 6 bases; bases with no gene match: 3. In DNA, the CDR3 is TGTGCCAGCAGAGGGACAGCACAGTTCTTC. The encoded protein is CASRGTAQFF.

The chain employs TRBV10-3 and TRBJ2-3; TRBD2 matches at 13 bases. V trimming: 6 bases; J trimming: 6 bases; junction bases outside the gene matches: 9. The CDR3 is made up of 16 amino acids. The germline V gene has CDR1 ENHRY and CDR2 SYGVKD. This CDR3 is CAIRITSGGAWDTQYF. For the CDR3, the DNA is TGTGCCATCAGGATTACTAGCGGGGGGGCCTGGGATACGCAGTATTTT.

This clonotype appeared a single time. This chain connects TRBV6-2 or TRBV6-3 to TRBJ2-7; perhaps TRBD1 as D (6 bases). CDR1 is MNHEY and CDR2 is SVGEGT in the germline V gene. The CDR3 consists of 13 residues. The ends were cut back, 6 bases at V and 3 bases at J, with 12 bases in the middle. CDR3 region: CASSFGQIYEQYF. CDR3 DNA sequence: TGTGCCAGCAGCTTCGGACAGATCTACGAGCAGTACTTC.

This chain uses TRBV7-9 with TRBJ2-1; 10 bases agree with TRBD2. V shed 1 base and J 5 bases; nucleotides not matched to a gene: 2. Germline lookup yields CDR1 SEHNR and CDR2 FQNEAQ (reference sequence). The CDR3 is 15 residues long. CDR3: CASSLVAGGNNEQFF. The CDR3 coding sequence is TGTGCCAGCAGCTTAGTAGCGGGGGGAAACAATGAGCAGTTCTTC. The full variable domain, in which reference TRBV7-9 and TRBJ2-1 provide the parts outside the CDR3, is DTGVSQNPRHKITKRGQNVTFRCDPISEHNRLYWYRQTLGQGPEFLTYFQNEAQLEKSRLLSDRFSAERPKGSFSTLEIQRTEQGDSAMYLCASSLVAGGNNEQFFGPGTRLTVL.

This chain uses TRBV7-8 with TRBJ2-1, with 13 positions matching TRBD2. Trimming at V came to 5 bases and at J to 9 bases, leaving 10 bases not matched to a gene. This CDR3 has 16 residues. Germline V gene data show CDR1 as SGHVS and CDR2 as FQNEAQ. The chain's CDR3 is CASSPQLAGGQGEQFF. The CDR3 region has the DNA TGTGCCAGCAGCCCCCAACTAGCGGGGGGGCAGGGTGAGCAGTTCTTC.

The V call is TRBV5-6, the J call TRBJ1-1, with no clear D. The CDR3 extends over 13 amino acids. The germline gives CDR1 SGHDT, CDR2 YYEEEE. Trimming stripped 2 bases from V and 11 bases from J, with 16 bases between. The DNA for the CDR3 is TGTGCCAGCAGCTTCTTTAAGGGCAACGAGGCTTTCTTT. Encoded protein: CASSFFKGNEAFF.